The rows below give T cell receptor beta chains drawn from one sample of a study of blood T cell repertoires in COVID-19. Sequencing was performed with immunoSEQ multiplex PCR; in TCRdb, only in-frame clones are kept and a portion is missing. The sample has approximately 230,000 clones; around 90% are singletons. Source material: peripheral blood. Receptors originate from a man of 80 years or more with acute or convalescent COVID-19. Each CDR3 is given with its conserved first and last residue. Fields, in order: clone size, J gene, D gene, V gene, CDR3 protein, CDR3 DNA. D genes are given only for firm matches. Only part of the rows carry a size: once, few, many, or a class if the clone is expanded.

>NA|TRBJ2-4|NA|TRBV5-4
CASSLDGRSIAKNIQYF
TGTGCCAGCAGCTTGGATGGCCGATCCATAGCCAAAAACATTCAGTACTTC
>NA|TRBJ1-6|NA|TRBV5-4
CASSLQGGYNSPLHF
TGTGCCAGCAGCTTGCAGGGAGGGTATAATTCACCCCTCCACTTT
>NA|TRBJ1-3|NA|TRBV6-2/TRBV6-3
CASSYGGTGNTIYF
TGTGCCAGCAGTTACGGAGGGACTGGAAACACCATATATTTT
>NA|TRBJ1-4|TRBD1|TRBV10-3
CAISESDRLATNEKLFF
TGTGCCATCAGTGAGTCGGACAGGCTCGCAACTAATGAAAAACTGTTTTTT
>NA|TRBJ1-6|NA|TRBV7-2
CASSLSGSYNSPLHF
TGTGCCAGCAGCTTATCGGGCTCCTATAATTCACCCCTCCACTTT
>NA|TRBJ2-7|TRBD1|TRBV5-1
CASSSMTGSDEQYF
TGCGCCAGCAGCTCCATGACAGGGTCAGACGAGCAGTACTTC
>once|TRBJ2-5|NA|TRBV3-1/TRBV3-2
CASSQERGRIGETQYF
TGTGCCAGCAGCCAAGAGCGGGGGCGCATAGGGGAGACCCAGTACTTC
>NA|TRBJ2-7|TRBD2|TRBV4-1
CASSQALAGGREQYF
TGCGCCAGCAGCCAAGCGTTAGCGGGGGGGCGGGAGCAGTACTTC
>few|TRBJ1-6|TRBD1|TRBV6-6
CASSYMGQGRSPLHF
TGTGCCAGCAGTTACATGGGACAGGGACGCTCACCCCTCCACTTT
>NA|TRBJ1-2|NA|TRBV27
CASSPGTAGNYGYTF
TGTGCCAGCAGTCCCGGTACGGCGGGAAACTATGGCTACACCTTC
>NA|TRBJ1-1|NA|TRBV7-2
CASSTGPRGNTEAFF
TGTGCCAGCAGCACGGGACCGCGGGGGAACACTGAAGCTTTCTTT
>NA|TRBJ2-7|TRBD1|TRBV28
CASSLWGQGAYEQYF
TGTGCCAGCAGTTTATGGGGCCAGGGGGCCTACGAGCAGTACTTC
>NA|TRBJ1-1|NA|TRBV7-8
CASSLAGQNTEAFF
TGTGCCAGCAGCTTAGCGGGCCAGAACACTGAAGCTTTCTTT
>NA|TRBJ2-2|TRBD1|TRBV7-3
CASRSQGDTGELFF
TGTGCCAGCAGGTCACAGGGGGACACCGGGGAGCTGTTTTTT
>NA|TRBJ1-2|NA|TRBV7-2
CASSLDRVDGYTF
TGTGCCAGCAGCTTAGACAGGGTAGATGGCTACACCTTC
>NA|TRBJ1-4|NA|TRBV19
CASRSGTATNEKLFF
TGTGCCAGTAGATCCGGAACAGCAACTAATGAAAAACTGTTTTTT
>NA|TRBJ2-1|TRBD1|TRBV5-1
CASSPGGYYNEQFF
TGCGCCAGCAGCCCAGGGGGCTACTACAATGAGCAGTTCTTC
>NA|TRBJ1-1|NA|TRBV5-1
CARKQGLNTEAFF
TGCGCCAGAAAACAGGGCTTGAACACTGAAGCTTTCTTT
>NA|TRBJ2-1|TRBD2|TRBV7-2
CASKSLAGVSYEQFF
TGTGCCAGCAAATCCTTGGCGGGAGTGAGCTATGAGCAGTTCTTC
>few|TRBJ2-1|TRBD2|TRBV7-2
CASSWTSGNNEQFF
TGTGCCAGCAGCTGGACTAGCGGAAACAATGAGCAGTTCTTC
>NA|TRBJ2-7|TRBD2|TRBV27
CASSLYASGIVEQYF
TGTGCCAGCAGTTTATATGCTAGCGGGATAGTCGAGCAGTACTTC
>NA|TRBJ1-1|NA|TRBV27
CASSLSLGRIDTEAFF
TGTGCCAGCAGTTTATCGTTGGGGAGGATTGACACTGAAGCTTTCTTT
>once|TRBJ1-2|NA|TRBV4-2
CASSQDLIIRANYGYTF
TGTGCCAGCAGCCAAGACCTTATTATCAGGGCAAACTATGGCTACACCTTC
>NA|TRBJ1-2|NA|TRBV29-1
CSVEGGFGYTF
TGCAGCGTTGAAGGAGGCTTTGGCTACACCTTC
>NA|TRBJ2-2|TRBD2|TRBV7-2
CASSLDAGGITGELFF
TGTGCCAGCAGCTTAGATGCGGGAGGGATCACCGGGGAGCTGTTTTTT
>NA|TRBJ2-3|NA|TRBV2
CASNLVGGNTDTQYF
TGTGCCAGCAATTTAGTCGGGGGAAACACAGATACGCAGTATTTT
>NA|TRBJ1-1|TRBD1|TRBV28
CASSSMGTGGALAFF
TGTGCCAGCAGTTCGATGGGAACAGGGGGCGCGCTCGCTTTCTTT
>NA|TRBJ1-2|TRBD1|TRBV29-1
CSVEGAGQGRGYTF
TGCAGCGTTGAAGGGGCAGGACAGGGTCGGGGCTACACCTTC
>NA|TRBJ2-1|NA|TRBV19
CASSMGHNEQFF
TGTGCCAGTAGTATGGGCCACAATGAGCAGTTCTTC
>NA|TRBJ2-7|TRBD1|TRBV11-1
CASSLGTGPYEQYF
TGTGCCAGCAGCTTGGGGACAGGCCCCTACGAGCAGTACTTC
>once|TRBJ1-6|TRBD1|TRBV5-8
CASSGTGTGVSPLHF
TGTGCCAGCAGCGGAACCGGGACAGGAGTATCACCCCTCCACTTT
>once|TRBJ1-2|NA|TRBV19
CASSIVGRVEFGYTF
TGTGCCAGTAGTATAGTCGGCAGGGTGGAATTTGGCTACACCTTC
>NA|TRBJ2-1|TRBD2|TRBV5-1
CASSQGSGRFSNEQFF
TGCGCCAGCAGCCAGGGTAGCGGGAGGTTTTCCAATGAGCAGTTCTTC
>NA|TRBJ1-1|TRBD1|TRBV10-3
CAIFAGDRGGTEAFF
TGTGCCATCTTCGCTGGGGACAGGGGGGGAACTGAAGCTTTCTTT
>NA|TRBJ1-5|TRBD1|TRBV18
CASSGDRGGNQPQHF
TGTGCCAGCTCCGGGGACAGGGGAGGCAATCAGCCCCAGCATTTT
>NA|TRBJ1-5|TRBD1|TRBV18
CASSPGQGNQPQHF
TGTGCCAGCTCACCTGGACAGGGCAATCAGCCCCAGCATTTT
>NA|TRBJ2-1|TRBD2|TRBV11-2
CASSLDLRLAGDNEQFF
TGTGCCAGCAGCTTAGATCTGCGTCTAGCGGGGGACAATGAGCAGTTCTTC
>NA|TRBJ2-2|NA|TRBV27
CASSFDERSTGELFF
TGTGCCAGCAGTTTTGATGAGCGCTCCACCGGGGAGCTGTTTTTT
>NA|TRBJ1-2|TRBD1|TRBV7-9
CASSYTGDYGYTF
TGTGCCAGCAGTTATACAGGGGACTATGGCTACACCTTC
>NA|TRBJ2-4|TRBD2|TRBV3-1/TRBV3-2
CASSQVAGVPLAKNIQYF
TGTGCCAGCAGCCAAGTAGCGGGAGTGCCCTTAGCCAAAAACATTCAGTACTTC
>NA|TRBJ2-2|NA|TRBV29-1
CSVDWGTPTGELFF
TGCAGCGTTGATTGGGGGACTCCCACCGGGGAGCTGTTTTTT
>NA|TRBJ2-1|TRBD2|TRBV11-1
CASSFLGTNNEQFF
TGTGCCAGCAGCTTTTTGGGGACTAACAATGAGCAGTTCTTC
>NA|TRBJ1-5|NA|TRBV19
CASSIETSNQPQHF
TGTGCCAGTAGTATAGAGACAAGTAATCAGCCCCAGCATTTT
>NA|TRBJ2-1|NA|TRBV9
CASSVDQGIDNEQFF
TGTGCCAGCAGCGTAGACCAGGGGATAGACAATGAGCAGTTCTTC
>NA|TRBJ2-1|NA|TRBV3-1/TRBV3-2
CASSQDGAGSYNEQFF
TGTGCCAGCAGCCAAGACGGGGCGGGATCCTACAATGAGCAGTTCTTC
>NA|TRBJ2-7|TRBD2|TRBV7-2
CASTRTSGPYEQYF
TGTGCCAGCACCCGGACTAGCGGGCCCTACGAGCAGTACTTC
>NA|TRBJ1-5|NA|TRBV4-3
CASSQVDTSGDQPQHF
TGCGCCAGCAGCCAAGTGGACACATCAGGGGATCAGCCCCAGCATTTT
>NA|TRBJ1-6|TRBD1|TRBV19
CASSPGQGRASSSPLHF
TGTGCCAGTAGCCCCGGACAGGGAAGGGCCTCAAGTTCACCCCTCCACTTT
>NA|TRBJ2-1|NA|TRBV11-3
CASSLTGSPYNEQFF
TGTGCCAGCAGCCTAACAGGGTCCCCCTACAATGAGCAGTTCTTC
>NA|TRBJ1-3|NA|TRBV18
CASSTTDSGNTIYF
TGTGCCAGCTCAACGACAGACTCTGGAAACACCATATATTTT
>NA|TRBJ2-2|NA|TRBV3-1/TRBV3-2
CASSLAEGRTGELFF
TGTGCCAGCAGCCTGGCGGAGGGTAGAACCGGGGAGCTGTTTTTT
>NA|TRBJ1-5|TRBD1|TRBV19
CASSRVLGQKSLGNQPQHF
TGTGCCAGTAGTCGTGTCCTGGGACAGAAGTCCTTAGGCAATCAGCCCCAGCATTTT
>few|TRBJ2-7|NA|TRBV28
CASSLWSYEQYF
TGTGCCAGCAGTCTCTGGAGTTACGAGCAGTACTTC
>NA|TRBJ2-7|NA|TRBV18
CASSADMVGEQYF
TGTGCCAGCTCAGCTGACATGGTAGGTGAGCAGTACTTC
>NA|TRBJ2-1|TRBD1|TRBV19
CASSIVPGGSYNEQFF
TGTGCCAGTAGTATAGTACCAGGGGGCTCCTACAATGAGCAGTTCTTC
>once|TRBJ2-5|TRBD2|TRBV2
CASILADFQETQYF
TGTGCCAGCATACTAGCGGATTTCCAAGAGACCCAGTACTTC
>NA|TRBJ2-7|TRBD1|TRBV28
CASTIRDRVYEQYF
TGTGCCAGCACCATCCGGGACAGGGTCTACGAGCAGTACTTC
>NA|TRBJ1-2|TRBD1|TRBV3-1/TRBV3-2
CASRQGGTANYGYTF
TGTGCCAGCAGACAGGGGGGGACCGCCAACTATGGCTACACCTTC